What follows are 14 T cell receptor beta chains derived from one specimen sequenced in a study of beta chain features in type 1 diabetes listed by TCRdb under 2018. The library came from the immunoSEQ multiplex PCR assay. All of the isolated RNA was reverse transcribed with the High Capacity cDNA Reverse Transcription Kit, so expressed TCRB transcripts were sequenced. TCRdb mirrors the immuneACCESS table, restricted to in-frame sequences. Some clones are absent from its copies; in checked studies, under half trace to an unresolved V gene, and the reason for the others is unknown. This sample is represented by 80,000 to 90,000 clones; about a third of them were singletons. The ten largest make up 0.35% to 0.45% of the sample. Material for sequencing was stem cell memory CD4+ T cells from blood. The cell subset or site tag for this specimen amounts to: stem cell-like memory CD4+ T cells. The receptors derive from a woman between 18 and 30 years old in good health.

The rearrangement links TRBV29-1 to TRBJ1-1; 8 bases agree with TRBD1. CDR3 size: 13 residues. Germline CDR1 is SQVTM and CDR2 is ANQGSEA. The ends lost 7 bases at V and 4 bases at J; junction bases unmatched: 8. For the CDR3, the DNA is TGCAGCGGGGATGACAGGGGAGGCACTGAAGCTTTCTTT. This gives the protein CSGDDRGGTEAFF.

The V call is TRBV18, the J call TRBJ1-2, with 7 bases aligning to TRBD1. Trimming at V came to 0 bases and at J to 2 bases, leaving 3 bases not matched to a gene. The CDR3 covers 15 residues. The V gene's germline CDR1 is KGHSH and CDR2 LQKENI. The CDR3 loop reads CASSPPSQGNYGYTF. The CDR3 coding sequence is TGTGCCAGCTCACCACCATCACAGGGGAACTATGGCTACACCTTC.

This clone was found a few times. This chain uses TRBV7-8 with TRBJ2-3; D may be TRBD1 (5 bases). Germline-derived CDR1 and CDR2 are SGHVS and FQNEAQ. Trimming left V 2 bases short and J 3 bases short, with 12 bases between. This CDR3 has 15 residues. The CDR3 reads CASSLLRTNTDTQYF. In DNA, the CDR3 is TGTGCCAGCAGCTTATTGAGGACAAATACAGATACGCAGTATTTT.

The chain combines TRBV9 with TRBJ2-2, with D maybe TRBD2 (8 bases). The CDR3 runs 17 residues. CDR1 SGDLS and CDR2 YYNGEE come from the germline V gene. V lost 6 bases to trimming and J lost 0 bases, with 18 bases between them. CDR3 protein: CASTTGERGPNTGELFF. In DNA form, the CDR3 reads TGTGCCAGCACCACAGGGGAGCGGGGGCCGAACACCGGGGAGCTGTTTTTT.

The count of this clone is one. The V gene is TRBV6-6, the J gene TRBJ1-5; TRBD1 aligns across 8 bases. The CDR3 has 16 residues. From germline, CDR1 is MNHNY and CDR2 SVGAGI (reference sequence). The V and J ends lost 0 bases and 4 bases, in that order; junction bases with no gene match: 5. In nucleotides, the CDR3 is TGTGCCAGCAGTTACTCGATCTGGACAGGGAATCAGCCCCAGCATTTT. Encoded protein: CASSYSIWTGNQPQHF.

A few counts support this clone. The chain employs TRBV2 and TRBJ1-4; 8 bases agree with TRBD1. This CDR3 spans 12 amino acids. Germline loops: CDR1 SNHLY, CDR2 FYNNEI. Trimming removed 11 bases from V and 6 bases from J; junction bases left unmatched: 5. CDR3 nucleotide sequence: TGTGCCGGACAGGGTGGGGATGAAAAACTGTTTTTT. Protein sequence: CAGQGGDEKLFF.

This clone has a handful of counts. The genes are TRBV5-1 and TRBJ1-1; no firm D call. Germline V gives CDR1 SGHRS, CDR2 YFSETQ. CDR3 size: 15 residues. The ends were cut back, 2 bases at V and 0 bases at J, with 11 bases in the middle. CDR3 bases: TGCGCCAGCAGCTTAGACGGGGTAATGAACACTGAAGCTTTCTTT. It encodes CASSLDGVMNTEAFF.

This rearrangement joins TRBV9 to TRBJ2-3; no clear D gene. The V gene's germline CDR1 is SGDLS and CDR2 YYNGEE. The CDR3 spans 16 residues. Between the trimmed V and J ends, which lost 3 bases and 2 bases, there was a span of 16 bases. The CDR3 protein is CASSATSWANTDTQYF. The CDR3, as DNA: TGTGCCAGCAGCGCGACATCCTGGGCGAACACAGATACGCAGTATTTT.

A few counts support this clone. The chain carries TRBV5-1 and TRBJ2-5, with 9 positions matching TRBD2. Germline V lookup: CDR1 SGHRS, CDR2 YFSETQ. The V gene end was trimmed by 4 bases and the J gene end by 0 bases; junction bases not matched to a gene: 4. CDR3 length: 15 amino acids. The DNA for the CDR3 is TGCGCCAGCAGCAGAGCGGGGGGTAACCAAGAGACCCAGTACTTC. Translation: CASSRAGGNQETQYF.

The CDR3 coding sequence is TGTGCCATCAGTGGTGGGCAGGGTGACTACGAGCAGTACTTC. Protein product: CAISGGQGDYEQYF. V usage is TRBV10-3 and J usage is TRBJ2-7, with D possibly TRBD1 on 5 matching bases. V lost 4 bases, J lost 3 bases, and 13 bases lay in between. The CDR3 runs 14 residues. The V gene's germline CDR1 is ENHRY and CDR2 SYGVKD.

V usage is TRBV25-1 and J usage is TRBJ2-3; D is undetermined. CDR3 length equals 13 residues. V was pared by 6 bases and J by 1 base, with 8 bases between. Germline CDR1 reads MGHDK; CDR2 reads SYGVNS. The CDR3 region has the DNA TGTGCCAGCAGATCAGATGGCACAGATACGCAGTATTTT. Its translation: CASRSDGTDTQYF.

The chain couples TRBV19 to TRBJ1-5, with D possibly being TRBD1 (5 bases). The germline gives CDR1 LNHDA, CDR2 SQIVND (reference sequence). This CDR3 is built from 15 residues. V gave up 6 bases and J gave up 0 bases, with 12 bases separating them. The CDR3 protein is CASSPTGLSNQPQHF. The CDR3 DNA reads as TGTGCCAGTAGCCCCACAGGCCTTAGCAATCAGCCCCAGCATTTT.

For the CDR3, the DNA is TGTGCCAGCCGTCCCCAGGCGGGGTCGGCGGTAGATGGCTACACCTTC. It yields the protein CASRPQAGSAVDGYTF. V gene TRBV2 combines with J gene TRBJ1-2; D ambiguous. This CDR3 spans 16 amino acids. Germline V gives CDR1 SNHLY, CDR2 FYNNEI. The germline V and J ends were trimmed by 8 bases and 6 bases, with 25 bases remaining between them.

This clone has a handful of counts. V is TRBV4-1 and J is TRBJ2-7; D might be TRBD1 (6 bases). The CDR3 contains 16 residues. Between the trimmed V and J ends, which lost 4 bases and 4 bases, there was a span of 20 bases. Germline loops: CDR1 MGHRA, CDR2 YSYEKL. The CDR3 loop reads CASSLISGVDHYEQYF. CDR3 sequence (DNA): TGCGCCAGCAGCCTCATCTCAGGGGTCGACCATTACGAGCAGTACTTC.